Listed below are T cell receptor beta chains from one sample, sequenced in a study of OX40 agonist ivuxolimab in advanced cancers. Measured with immunoSEQ multiplex PCR; TCRdb has only the in-frame clones, and not every one. The sample contains over 80,000 clones, about 90% of which appear only once. The starting material was CD4+ or CD8+ T cells sorted from blood, obtained in a trial of the OX40 agonist ivuxolimab. These receptors were obtained from an adult with an advanced solid tumor such as melanoma, head and neck, liver or kidney cancer. Both conserved end residues are part of each CDR3. Each record gives: J gene, V gene, clone size, D gene, CDR3 length, CDR3 DNA, CDR3 protein. The D gene is left open where the match is weak. The size field is filled for only some rows; it gives once, few, many or a size class.

>TRBJ2-2|TRBV4-2|-|TRBD2|17
TGTGCCAACAGCCAAGTAAGCGCGGGAGCACGGACCGGGGAGCTGTTTTTT
CANSQVSAGARTGELFF
>TRBJ2-5|TRBV5-4|-|TRBD2|15
TGTGCCAGCAGCTTGGGCGGGGGGGACCAAGAGACCCAGTACTTC
CASSLGGGDQETQYF
>TRBJ1-1|TRBV6-5|-|-|11
TGTGCCAGCAAACGGAACACTGAAGCTTTCTTT
CASKRNTEAFF
>TRBJ2-7|TRBV3-2|-|-|8
TGTGCCAGCAGCGACTCGTACTTC
CASSDSYF
>TRBJ1-5|TRBV2|-|-|13
TGTGCCAGCAGCCGGGGGGGAAATCAGCCCCAGCATTTT
CASSRGGNQPQHF
>TRBJ2-7|TRBV18|-|-|14
TGTGCCAGCTCACCGAGGGAGGAGGCTGGCGAGCAGTACTTC
CASSPREEAGEQYF
>TRBJ2-5|TRBV5-4|-|-|12
TGTGCCAGCAGTTTTACCCAGGAGACCCAGTACTTC
CASSFTQETQYF
>TRBJ1-2|TRBV19|-|TRBD1|15
TGTGCCAGTAGTACGAGGACAGGAACATGGAATGGCTACACCTTC
CASSTRTGTWNGYTF
>TRBJ1-1|TRBV6-5|-|-|13
TGTGCCAGCAGTTCCACAGTGAACACTGAAGCTTTCTTT
CASSSTVNTEAFF
>TRBJ2-7|TRBV5-4|-|TRBD1|16
TGTGCCAGCTCAAGGGGGACAGATTTTCTCACCTACGAGCAGTACTTC
CASSRGTDFLTYEQYF
>TRBJ2-7|TRBV28|-|-|12
TGTGCCAGCAATGTCTTATCCTACGAGCAGTACTTC
CASNVLSYEQYF
>TRBJ2-7|TRBV5-1|-|-|14
TGCGCCAGCAGCTTGTTCTCAACCTCCTACGAGCAGTACTTC
CASSLFSTSYEQYF
>TRBJ1-2|TRBV5-1|-|TRBD1|15
TGCGCCAGCAGCTTCACCGGGACAGACAACTATGGCTACACCTTC
CASSFTGTDNYGYTF
>TRBJ2-3|TRBV30|once|-|12
TGTGCCTGGAGTGTAGGAACGGATACGCAGTATTTT
CAWSVGTDTQYF
>TRBJ1-5|TRBV5-6|-|-|13
TGTGCCAGCAGCTTTAACAGGGAACAGCCCCAGCATTTT
CASSFNREQPQHF
>TRBJ1-5|TRBV28|-|-|14
TGTGCCACCGGGCGGGGGGGAGTGGGTCAGCCCCAGCATTTT
CATGRGGVGQPQHF
>TRBJ2-3|TRBV7-2|-|-|11
TGTGCCAGCACCCTGGGAGGTACGCAGTATTTT
CASTLGGTQYF
>TRBJ1-2|TRBV2|-|TRBD1|13
TGTGCCAGCAGTCCGACAGGGCCAGGTGGCTACACCTTC
CASSPTGPGGYTF
>TRBJ2-4|TRBV28|-|-|17
TGTGCCAGCAGGGCCTTCCCGTGGCAGGGGGGCGAAAACATTCAGTACTTC
CASRAFPWQGGENIQYF
>TRBJ1-2|TRBV10-3|few|TRBD1|13
TGTGCCATCAGCCTCGACAGGGACTATGGCTACACCTTC
CAISLDRDYGYTF
>TRBJ1-5|TRBV5-5|-|-|14
TGTGCCAGCAGCCGTGGCCTGCAGAATCAGCCCCAGCATTTT
CASSRGLQNQPQHF
>TRBJ1-5|TRBV21-1|once|-|11
TGTGCCAGCAGCAAGAGGCAGCCCCAGCATTTT
CASSKRQPQHF
>TRBJ1-4|TRBV11-1|-|-|15
TGTGCCAGCAGCCCCCCCGGGGGTGTAGGGGAAAAACTGTTTTTT
CASSPPGGVGEKLFF
>TRBJ1-1|TRBV6-6|-|-|16
TGTGCCAGCAGTTACCCCGCCGGACAGCCGAACGCTGAAGCTTTCTTT
CASSYPAGQPNAEAFF
>TRBJ1-4|TRBV11-3|-|-|15
TGTGCCAGCAGCTCATCACAGGGAGGGAATGAAAAACTGTTTTTT
CASSSSQGGNEKLFF
>TRBJ1-1|TRBV30|few|-|16
TGTGCCTGGAGCTTTTTAACAGGGAGTGAGAACACTGAAGCTTTCTTT
CAWSFLTGSENTEAFF
>TRBJ2-7|TRBV19|-|-|15
TGTGCCAGTAGTATAGTCCCTGGACGGAGCTACGAGCAGTACTTC
CASSIVPGRSYEQYF
>TRBJ2-3|TRBV6-7|-|TRBD2|18
TGTGCCAGCAGTTCACCCCGGACTAGCTCCCCTAGCACAGATACGCAGTATTTT
CASSSPRTSSPSTDTQYF
>TRBJ2-5|TRBV10-3|-|TRBD2|16
TGTGCCATCAGTGATGTAGCGGGGGCGTACCAAGAGACCCAGTACTTC
CAISDVAGAYQETQYF
>TRBJ2-1|TRBV4-1|-|-|15
TGCGCCAGCAGCCTTATCGCCGGCCCCTCGGATGAGCAGTTCTTC
CASSLIAGPSDEQFF
>TRBJ2-3|TRBV2|-|-|15
TGTGCCAGCAGGGCCTTCCGGGGAGGCACAGATACGCAGTATTTT
CASRAFRGGTDTQYF
>TRBJ2-1|TRBV7-2|-|-|18
TGTGCCAGCAGCCAGCTGCCGGGGGAGCCAAAGTCCTACAATGAGCAGTTCTTC
CASSQLPGEPKSYNEQFF
>TRBJ2-5|TRBV7-9|-|TRBD2|15
TGTGCCAGCAGCTCCCGCGCGGGGGGGATGTCCCTAAGTAACTTC
CASSSRAGGMSLSNF
>TRBJ2-1|TRBV18|-|-|14
TGTGCCAGCTCACCCGAAAACTGGGAACCCGAGCAGTTCTTC
CASSPENWEPEQFF
>TRBJ2-2|TRBV29-1|-|TRBD2|14
TGCAGCGCCCGACTAGCGGGGGGCACCGGGGAGCTGTTTTTT
CSARLAGGTGELFF
>TRBJ2-1|TRBV5-4|-|TRBD1|13
TGTGCCAGCAGCCCCAGGGGGTACAATGAGCAGTTCTTC
CASSPRGYNEQFF
>TRBJ1-2|TRBV2|-|TRBD1|12
TGTGCCAGCAAGGACAGGGGTTATGGCTACACCTTC
CASKDRGYGYTF